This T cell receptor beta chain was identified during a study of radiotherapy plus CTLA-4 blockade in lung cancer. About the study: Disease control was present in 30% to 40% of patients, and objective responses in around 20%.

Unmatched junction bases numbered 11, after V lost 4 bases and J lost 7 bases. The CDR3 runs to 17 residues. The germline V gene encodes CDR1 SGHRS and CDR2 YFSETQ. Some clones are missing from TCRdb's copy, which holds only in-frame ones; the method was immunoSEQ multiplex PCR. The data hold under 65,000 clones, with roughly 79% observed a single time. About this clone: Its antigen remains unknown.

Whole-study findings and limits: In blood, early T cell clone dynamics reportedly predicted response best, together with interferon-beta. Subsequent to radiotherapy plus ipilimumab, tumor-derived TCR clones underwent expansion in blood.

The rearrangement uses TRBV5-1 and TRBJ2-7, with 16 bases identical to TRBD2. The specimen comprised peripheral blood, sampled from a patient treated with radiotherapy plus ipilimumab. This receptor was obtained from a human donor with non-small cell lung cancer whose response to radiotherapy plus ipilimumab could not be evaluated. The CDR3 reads CASSGSYGTSGRGEQYF. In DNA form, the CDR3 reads TGCGCCAGCAGCGGTTCCTACGGGACTAGCGGGAGGGGGGAGCAGTACTTC.